The next 20 T cell receptor beta chains were all read from a single sample in a study of circulating and synovial CD4+ cells in juvenile arthritis. Libraries were prepared by immunoSEQ multiplex PCR; TCRdb keeps only in-frame clonotypes and omits some of them. Here the sample spans 30,000 to 40,000 clones, about 95% being singletons. Sequenced: CD4+ T cells from blood. The source is a human donor with juvenile idiopathic arthritis.

This clone was seen only a few times. This chain links TRBV28 with TRBJ1-4; maybe TRBD1 (6 bases). This CDR3 has 15 amino acids. Trimming took off 6 bases at V and 3 bases at J, with 14 bases between the two ends. Germline CDR1 and CDR2: MDHEN and SYDVKM. CDR3 in DNA: TGTGCCAGCAGGGGAACAGGGAATTCTAATGAAAAACTGTTTTTT. Its protein is CASRGTGNSNEKLFF. The full variable domain, rest sourced from reference TRBV28 and TRBJ1-4, is DVKVTQSSRYLVKRTGEKVFLECVQDMDHENMFWYRQDPGLGLRLIYFSYDVKMKEKGDIPEGYSVSREKKERFSLILESASTNQTSMYLCASRGTGNSNEKLFFGSGTQLSVL.

The chain links TRBV7-2 to TRBJ1-2; D is uncertain. The CDR3 contains 14 residues. The germline V gene has CDR1 SGHTA and CDR2 FQGNSA. V was pared by 1 base and J by 7 bases, with 13 bases between. Written as DNA, the CDR3 is TGTGCCAGCAGCTTAGTAATGTCGTCCGGTGGCTACACCTTC. Translation gives CASSLVMSSGGYTF.

The J gene is TRBJ2-2, the V gene TRBV19; TRBD1 aligns across 9 bases. The CDR3 has 15 amino acids. Germline V gene data show CDR1 as LNHDA and CDR2 as SQIVND (reference sequence). Trimming at V came to 2 bases and at J to 7 bases, leaving 5 bases not matched to a gene. DNA of the CDR3: TGTGCCAGTAGTATAACCGGGACAGGGTACGGGGAGCTGTTTTTT. Translating it yields CASSITGTGYGELFF.

This rearrangement joins TRBV21-1 to TRBJ2-7; whether TRBD2, the table's D call, matches the DNA was not checked. TRBV21-1 is assigned pseudogene status. This CDR3 comprises 20 residues. CDR3 protein: CASTKPVSDTGSGGFYEQYF. In nucleotides, the CDR3 is TGTGCCAGCACGAAACCGGTGAGTGACACGGGATCAGGCGGGTTCTACGAGCAGTACTTC.

The chain recombines TRBV4-1 with TRBJ1-2, with TRBD1 matching 8 bases. The CDR3 spans 17 residues. V lost 0 bases and J lost 5; bases outside the gene matches: 11. Germline-derived CDR1 and CDR2 are MGHRA and YSYEKL. The CDR3 DNA follows: TGCGCCAGCAGCCAAGATCGGACAGGGCGTATTGGGTATGGCTACACCTTC. The encoded protein is CASSQDRTGRIGYGYTF.

The V call is TRBV25-1, the J call TRBJ2-7; D is uncertain. The CDR3 runs to 11 residues. Looked up from germline, CDR1 is MGHDK and CDR2 is SYGVNS. Between the trimmed V and J ends, which lost 4 bases and 4 bases, there was a span of 5 bases. Here the CDR3 reads CASSGAYEQYF. CDR3 nucleotide sequence: TGTGCCAGCAGTGGAGCTTACGAGCAGTACTTC.

The DNA for the CDR3 is TGTGCCAGCAGTTTATTGGTTAGCGGGAGCAATGAGCAGTTCTTC. This encodes CASSLLVSGSNEQFF. The V gene is TRBV28, the J gene TRBJ2-1; 9 bases match TRBD2. Germline values: CDR1 MDHEN, CDR2 SYDVKM. The CDR3 has 15 amino acids. Losses at the gene ends were 1 base for V and 6 bases for J; bases not matched to a gene: 4.

The V and J genes are TRBV7-9 and TRBJ2-1, with TRBD1 identical over 11 bases. The CDR3 consists of 15 residues. Per the germline V gene, CDR1 is SEHNR and CDR2 is FQNEAQ (reference sequence). V was pared by 6 bases and J by 4 bases, with 5 bases of the junction left unmatched. In DNA form, the CDR3 reads TGTGCCAGCAGTCGGGACAGGGGGGCATACAATGAGCAGTTCTTC. Protein: CASSRDRGAYNEQFF.

This chain connects TRBV28 to TRBJ1-2, with 8 bases matching TRBD1. Germline V gene data show CDR1 as MDHEN and CDR2 as SYDVKM. There are 13 residues in the CDR3. Germline trimming cut 4 bases from V and 5 bases from J; bases unmatched to any gene: 3. Here the CDR3 reads CASSSDRVYGYTF. The CDR3 DNA reads TGTGCCAGCAGTTCGGACAGGGTTTATGGCTACACCTTC.

The chain links TRBV7-6 to TRBJ1-2; 7 bases fit TRBD1. CDR1 and CDR2 (germline): SGHVS, FNYEAQ. The CDR3 has 14 residues. The junction had 5 bases not matched to a gene; V was cut back by 5 bases and J by 2 bases. CDR3 sequence reads: CASSPGQLNYGYTF. The CDR3 nucleotides are TGTGCCAGCAGCCCGGGACAGCTAAACTATGGCTACACCTTC.

The chain has TRBV19 and TRBJ2-7, with a tentative D call TRBD2 (6 bases). V lost 6 bases and J lost 3, with 9 bases in between. Looked up from germline, CDR1 is LNHDA and CDR2 is SQIVND (reference sequence). This CDR3 spans 12 amino acids. CDR3 residues: CASRDYGYEQYF. The DNA of the CDR3 is TGTGCCAGTAGGGACTACGGCTACGAGCAGTACTTC.

This clone is a singleton in its sample. This sequence joins TRBV7-3 and TRBJ2-1; D may be TRBD2 (6 bases). Trimming cost V 2 bases and J 7 bases, with 18 bases left between them. Germline lookup yields CDR1 SGHTA and CDR2 FQGTGA. This CDR3 spans 16 amino acids. The CDR3 nucleotides are TGTGCCAGCAGCTTATTCCCGGGGGATAGAGGGAATGAGCAGTTCTTC. Translation gives CASSLFPGDRGNEQFF.

The V gene is TRBV5-5, the J gene TRBJ1-3; 7 bases line up with TRBD1. V shed 4 bases, J shed 2 bases, and the junction held 9 bases outside the gene matches. Germline-derived CDR1 and CDR2 are SGHKS and YYEKEE (reference sequence). The CDR3 covers 16 residues. The CDR3 spells CASSHETGATGNTIYF. The CDR3 DNA reads TGTGCCAGCAGCCACGAAACAGGGGCTACTGGAAACACCATATATTTT.

The rearrangement links TRBV4-1 to TRBJ1-2; D is possibly TRBD1 (5 bases). CDR3 length: 12 amino acids. Per germline, CDR1 MGHRA and CDR2 YSYEKL. V gave up 4 bases and J gave up 7 bases, with 10 bases separating them. CDR3 sequence: CASSPVGGGYTF. CDR3 DNA sequence: TGCGCCAGCAGCCCGGTCGGGGGTGGCTACACCTTC.

This clone was observed once. The chain recombines TRBV6-4 with TRBJ1-1; D possibly corresponds to TRBD1 (5 bases). Germline V gene lookup returns CDR1 MRHNA and CDR2 SNTAGT. The CDR3 sequence is 18 residues long. Trimming took off 2 bases at V and 5 bases at J, with 24 bases between the two ends. The CDR3 spells CASSDPQEPPGGGTEAFF. CDR3 DNA: TGTGCCAGCAGTGACCCCCAAGAACCCCCGGGGGGAGGGACTGAAGCTTTCTTT.

This chain joins TRBV4-3 and TRBJ2-1; 10 bases line up with TRBD1. This CDR3 is built from 16 residues. V trimming: 0 bases; J trimming: 6 bases; junction bases outside the gene matches: 5. The germline gives CDR1 LGHNA, CDR2 YSLEER. The DNA for the CDR3 is TGCGCCAGCAGCCAAGATCCGAGGACAGGGGGCAATGAGCAGTTCTTC. Its protein is CASSQDPRTGGNEQFF.

This clone has just one count. Other nucleotide sequences in the sample specify the same CDR3. The chain uses TRBV23-1 and TRBJ2-7; maybe TRBD1 (6 bases). TRBV23-1 is recorded as an ORF, its role being uncertain. Trimming left V 2 bases short and J 4 bases short, with 15 bases between. CDR3 size: 15 residues. CDR3 coding DNA: TGCGCCAGCAGTCAACCAGGACAGCGTTTGTACGAGCAGTACTTC. Protein product: CASSQPGQRLYEQYF.

The chain employs TRBV28 and TRBJ2-7; 8 nucleotides match TRBD2. This CDR3 has 13 amino acids. Unmatched junction bases numbered 6, after V lost 9 bases and J lost 2 bases. Germline V gives CDR1 MDHEN, CDR2 SYDVKM. For the CDR3, the DNA is TGTGCCAGTCGTAGCGGGACTACCTACGAGCAGTACTTC. It translates to CASRSGTTYEQYF.

This clone turned up a few times. The CDR3 DNA follows: TGTGCCAGCAGTCAAGGGGGCCAAGGCACTGAAGCTTTCTTT. Amino acids: CASSQGGQGTEAFF. The rearrangement joins TRBV28 to TRBJ1-1; 7 bases line up with TRBD1. The CDR3 covers 14 residues. Germline trimming cut 5 bases from V and 4 bases from J; bases unmatched to any gene: 7. Germline V gene sequence: CDR1 MDHEN, CDR2 SYDVKM.

This rearrangement joins TRBV11-1 to TRBJ1-5; D remains unclear. Germline CDR1 is SGHAT and CDR2 is FQDESV (reference sequence). The CDR3 contains 13 residues. Trimming removed 5 bases at V and 7 bases at J, with 12 bases between. In DNA, the CDR3 is TGTGCCAGCAGCGACGAAACCGGGCAGCCCCAGCATTTT. This codes for CASSDETGQPQHF.